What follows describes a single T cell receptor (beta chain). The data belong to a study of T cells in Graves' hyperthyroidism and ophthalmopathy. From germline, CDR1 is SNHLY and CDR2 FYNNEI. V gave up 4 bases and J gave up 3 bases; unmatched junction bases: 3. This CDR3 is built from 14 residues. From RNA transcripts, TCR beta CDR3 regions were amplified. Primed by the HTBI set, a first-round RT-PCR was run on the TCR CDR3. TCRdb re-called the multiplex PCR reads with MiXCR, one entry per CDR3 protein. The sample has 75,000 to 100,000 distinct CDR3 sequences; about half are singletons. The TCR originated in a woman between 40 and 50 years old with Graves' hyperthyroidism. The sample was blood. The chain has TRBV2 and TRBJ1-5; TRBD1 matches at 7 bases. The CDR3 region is CASSAGTANQPQHF. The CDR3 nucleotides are TGTGCCAGCAGTGCCGGGACAGCCAATCAGCCCCAGCATTTT.